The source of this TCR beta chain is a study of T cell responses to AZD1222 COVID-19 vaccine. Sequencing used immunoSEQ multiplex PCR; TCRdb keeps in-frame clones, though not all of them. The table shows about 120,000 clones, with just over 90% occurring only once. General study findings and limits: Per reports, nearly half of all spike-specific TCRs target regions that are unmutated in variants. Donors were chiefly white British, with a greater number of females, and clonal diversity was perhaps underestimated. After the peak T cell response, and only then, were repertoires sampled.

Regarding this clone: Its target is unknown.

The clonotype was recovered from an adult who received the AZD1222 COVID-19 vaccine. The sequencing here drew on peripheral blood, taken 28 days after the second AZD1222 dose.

The CDR3 loop is CASRSGLAGSTDTQYF. CDR3 bases: TGCGCCAGCAGGTCGGGACTAGCGGGGAGCACAGATACGCAGTATTTT. The chain is built from TRBV5-1 and TRBJ2-3; TRBD2 matches at 13 bases. The J segment lost 0 bases and the V segment lost 5 bases, leaving 3 bases of the junction unmatched. The CDR3 totals 16 residues. Germline loops: CDR1 SGHRS, CDR2 YFSETQ.